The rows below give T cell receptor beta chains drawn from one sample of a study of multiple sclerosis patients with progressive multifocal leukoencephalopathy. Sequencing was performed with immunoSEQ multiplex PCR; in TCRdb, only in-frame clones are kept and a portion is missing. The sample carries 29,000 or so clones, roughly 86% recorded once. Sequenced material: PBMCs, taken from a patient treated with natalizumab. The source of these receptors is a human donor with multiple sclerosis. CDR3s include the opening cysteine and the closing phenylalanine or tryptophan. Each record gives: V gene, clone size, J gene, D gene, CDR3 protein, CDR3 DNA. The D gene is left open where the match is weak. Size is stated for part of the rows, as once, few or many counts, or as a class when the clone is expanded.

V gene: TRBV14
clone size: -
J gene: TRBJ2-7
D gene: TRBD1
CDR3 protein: CASSYRQGVSYEQYF
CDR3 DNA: TGTGCCAGCAGCTACCGACAGGGGGTCTCCTACGAGCAGTACTTC

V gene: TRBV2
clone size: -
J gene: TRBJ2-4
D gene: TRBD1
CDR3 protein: CASNGQGKMGIQYF
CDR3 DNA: TGTGCCAGCAATGGACAGGGGAAAATGGGCATTCAGTACTTC

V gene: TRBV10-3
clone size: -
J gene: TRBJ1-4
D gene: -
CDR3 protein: CATQQREKLFF
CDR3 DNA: TGTGCCACCCAACAGAGGGAAAAACTGTTTTTT

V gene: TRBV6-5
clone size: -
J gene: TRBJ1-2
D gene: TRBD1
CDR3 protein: CASSTGQGWDYGYTF
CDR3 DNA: TGTGCCAGCAGTACAGGACAGGGTTGGGACTATGGCTACACCTTC

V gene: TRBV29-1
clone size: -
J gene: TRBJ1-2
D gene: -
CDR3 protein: CSGQVLSGYTF
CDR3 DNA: TGCAGCGGACAGGTTTTGTCTGGCTACACCTTC

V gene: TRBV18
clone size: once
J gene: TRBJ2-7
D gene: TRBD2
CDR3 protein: CASSPGLSSYEQYF
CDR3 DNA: TGTGCCAGCTCACCGGGACTAAGCTCCTACGAGCAGTACTTC

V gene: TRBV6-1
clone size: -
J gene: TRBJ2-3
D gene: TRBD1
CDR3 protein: CASSEHRGSADTQYF
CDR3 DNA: TGTGCCAGCAGTGAGCACAGGGGGTCGGCAGATACGCAGTATTTT

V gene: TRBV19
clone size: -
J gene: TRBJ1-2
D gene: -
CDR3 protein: CASRPSDRLRTYGYTF
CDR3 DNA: TGTGCCAGTAGACCAAGCGACAGACTTCGGACCTATGGCTACACCTTC

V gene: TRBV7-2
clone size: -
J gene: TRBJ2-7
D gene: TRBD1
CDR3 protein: CASSLVGTGLSEQYF
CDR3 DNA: TGTGCCAGCAGCTTAGTAGGGACAGGGCTTTCCGAGCAGTACTTC

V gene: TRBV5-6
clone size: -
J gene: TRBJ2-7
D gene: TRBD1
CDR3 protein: CASSEDRGDEQYF
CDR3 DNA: TGTGCCAGCAGCGAGGACAGGGGTGACGAGCAGTACTTC

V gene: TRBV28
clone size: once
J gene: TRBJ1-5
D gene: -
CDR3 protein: CASSPGQSSNQPQHF
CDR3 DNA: TGTGCCAGCAGCCCCGGACAGTCTAGCAATCAGCCCCAGCATTTT

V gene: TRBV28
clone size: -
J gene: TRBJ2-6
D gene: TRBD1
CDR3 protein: CASSPPGGTGANVLTF
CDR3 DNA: TGTGCCAGCAGTCCCCCAGGGGGCACTGGGGCCAACGTCCTGACTTTC

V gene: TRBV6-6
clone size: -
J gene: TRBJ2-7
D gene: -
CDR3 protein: CASSYSRDRSYEQYF
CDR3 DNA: TGTGCCAGCAGTTACTCCCGGGACCGCTCCTACGAGCAGTACTTC

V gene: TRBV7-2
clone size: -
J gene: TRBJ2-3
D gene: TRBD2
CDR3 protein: CASSSSGTVSDTQYF
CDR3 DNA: TGTGCCAGCAGCTCTAGCGGGACTGTGTCAGATACGCAGTATTTT

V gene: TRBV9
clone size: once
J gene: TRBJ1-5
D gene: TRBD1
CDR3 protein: CASSPSTGAEGAQHF
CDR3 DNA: TGTGCCAGCAGCCCAAGTACAGGGGCTGAAGGGGCCCAGCATTTT

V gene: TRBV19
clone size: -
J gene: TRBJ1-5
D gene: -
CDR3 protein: CASTLSNQPQHF
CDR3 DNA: TGTGCCAGTACCCTTTCAAATCAGCCCCAGCATTTT

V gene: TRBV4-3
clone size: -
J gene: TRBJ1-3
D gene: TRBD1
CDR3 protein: CASSHARQGLTHSGNTIYF
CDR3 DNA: TGCGCCAGCAGCCACGCTAGACAGGGACTAACACACTCTGGAAACACCATATATTTT

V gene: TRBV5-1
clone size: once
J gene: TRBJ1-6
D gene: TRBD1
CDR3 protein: CASSPDRGNSPLHF
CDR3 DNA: TGCGCCAGCAGTCCGGACAGGGGGAATTCACCCCTCCACTTT

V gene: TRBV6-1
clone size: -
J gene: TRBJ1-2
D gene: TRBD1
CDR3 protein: CASILDGDRASGYTF
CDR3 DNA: TGTGCCAGCATCCTAGATGGGGACAGGGCGTCTGGCTACACCTTC

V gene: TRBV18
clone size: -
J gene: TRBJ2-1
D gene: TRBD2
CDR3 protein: CASSPPAGAVYFEQFF
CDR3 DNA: TGTGCCAGCTCACCACCTGCGGGAGCGGTATACTTTGAGCAGTTCTTC

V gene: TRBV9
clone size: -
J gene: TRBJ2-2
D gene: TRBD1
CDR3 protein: CASSVKRTGTNTGELFF
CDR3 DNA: TGTGCCAGCAGCGTGAAGAGGACAGGGACGAACACCGGGGAGCTGTTTTTT

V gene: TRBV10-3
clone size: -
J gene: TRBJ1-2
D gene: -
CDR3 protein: CAISTGPTGGYTF
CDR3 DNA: TGTGCCATCAGTACCGGGCCCACAGGAGGCTACACCTTC

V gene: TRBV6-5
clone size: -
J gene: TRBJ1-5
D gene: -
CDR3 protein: CASTDLGNQPQHF
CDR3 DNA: TGTGCCAGCACCGACCTGGGGAATCAGCCCCAGCATTTT

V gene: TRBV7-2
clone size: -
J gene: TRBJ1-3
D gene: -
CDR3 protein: CASSPSGVSSGNTIYF
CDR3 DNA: TGTGCCAGCAGCCCCTCGGGAGTCAGCTCTGGAAACACCATATATTTT

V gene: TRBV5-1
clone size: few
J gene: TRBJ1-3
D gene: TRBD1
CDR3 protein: CASSLDRGRSGNTIYF
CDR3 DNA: TGCGCCAGCAGCTTGGACAGGGGTCGTTCTGGAAACACCATATATTTT

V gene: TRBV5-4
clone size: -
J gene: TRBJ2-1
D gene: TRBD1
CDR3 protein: CASSSRQGFYNEQFF
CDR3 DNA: TGTGCCAGCAGCTCCCGACAGGGCTTCTACAATGAGCAGTTCTTC

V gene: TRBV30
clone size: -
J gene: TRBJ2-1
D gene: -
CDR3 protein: CAWVGEDEQFF
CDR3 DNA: TGTGCCTGGGTTGGGGAGGATGAGCAGTTCTTC

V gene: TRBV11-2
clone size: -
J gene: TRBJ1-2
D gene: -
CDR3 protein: CASSLESGTNYGYTF
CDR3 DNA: TGTGCCAGCAGCTTAGAGTCGGGAACGAACTATGGCTACACCTTC

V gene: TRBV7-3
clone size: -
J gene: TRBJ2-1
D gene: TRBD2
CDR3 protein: CASSSSLAGEYNEQFF
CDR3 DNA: TGTGCCAGCAGCTCCTCACTAGCGGGTGAATACAATGAGCAGTTCTTC

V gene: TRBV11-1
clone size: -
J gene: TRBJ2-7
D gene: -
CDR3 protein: CASSLVVRGVNEQYF
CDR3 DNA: TGTGCCAGCAGCTTAGTGGTCAGGGGCGTAAACGAGCAGTACTTC

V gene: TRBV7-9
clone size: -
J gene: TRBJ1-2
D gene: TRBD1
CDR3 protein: CASSLETRDRPTYGYTF
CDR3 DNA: TGTGCCAGCAGCTTAGAGACGCGGGACAGACCGACCTATGGCTACACCTTC

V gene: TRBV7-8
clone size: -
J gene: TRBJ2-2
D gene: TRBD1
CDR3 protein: CASSSARNRGTGELFF
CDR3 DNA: TGTGCCAGCAGCTCCGCCAGAAACAGGGGAACCGGGGAGCTGTTTTTT

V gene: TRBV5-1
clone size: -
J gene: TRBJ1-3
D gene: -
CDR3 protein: CASSALTGSTGNTIYF
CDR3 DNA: TGCGCCAGCAGCGCCTTGACCGGGTCGACGGGAAACACCATATATTTT

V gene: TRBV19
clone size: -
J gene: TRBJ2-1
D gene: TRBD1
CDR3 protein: CASRKQGYNEQFF
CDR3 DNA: TGTGCCAGTAGAAAACAGGGGTACAATGAGCAGTTCTTC

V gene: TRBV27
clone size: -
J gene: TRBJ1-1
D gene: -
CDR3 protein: CASYTYRGTEAFF
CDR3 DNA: TGTGCCAGCTATACGTACAGAGGAACTGAAGCTTTCTTT

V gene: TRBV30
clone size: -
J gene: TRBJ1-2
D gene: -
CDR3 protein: CAWMGSHGYTF
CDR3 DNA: TGTGCCTGGATGGGGTCCCATGGCTACACCTTC

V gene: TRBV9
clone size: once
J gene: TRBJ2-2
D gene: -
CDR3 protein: CASSVEDFTGELFF
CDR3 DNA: TGTGCCAGCAGCGTAGAGGATTTTACCGGGGAGCTGTTTTTT

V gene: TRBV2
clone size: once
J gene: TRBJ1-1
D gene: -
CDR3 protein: CASKAVGGDTEAFF
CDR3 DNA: TGTGCCAGCAAGGCCGTGGGGGGAGACACTGAAGCTTTCTTT

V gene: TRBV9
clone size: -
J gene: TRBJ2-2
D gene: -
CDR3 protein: CASSVPPGVLNTGELFF
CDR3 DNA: TGTGCCAGCAGCGTACCCCCCGGGGTGTTGAACACCGGGGAGCTGTTTTTT

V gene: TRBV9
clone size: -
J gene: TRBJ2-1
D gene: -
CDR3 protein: CASSEGVFSGEQFF
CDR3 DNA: TGTGCCAGCAGCGAGGGCGTGTTCTCGGGTGAGCAGTTCTTC

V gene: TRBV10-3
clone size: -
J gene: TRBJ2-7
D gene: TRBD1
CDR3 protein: CATYESGGTADEQYF
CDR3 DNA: TGTGCCACTTATGAGTCAGGGGGCACTGCGGACGAGCAGTACTTC

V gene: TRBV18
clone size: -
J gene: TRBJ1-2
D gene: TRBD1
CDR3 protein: CASSPYSSGTGYGYTF
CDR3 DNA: TGTGCCAGCTCACCCTACTCCTCAGGGACAGGGTATGGCTACACCTTC

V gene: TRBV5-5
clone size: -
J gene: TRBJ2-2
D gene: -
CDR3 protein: CASSQFMAAQNTGELFF
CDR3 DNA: TGTGCCAGCAGCCAATTTATGGCAGCCCAGAACACCGGGGAGCTGTTTTTT

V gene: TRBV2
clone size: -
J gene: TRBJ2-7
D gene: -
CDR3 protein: CASSDSYEQYF
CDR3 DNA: TGTGCCAGCAGTGATTCCTACGAGCAGTACTTC

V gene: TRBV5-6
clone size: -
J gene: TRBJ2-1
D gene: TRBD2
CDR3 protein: CASSLAGGPPNEQFF
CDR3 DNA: TGTGCCAGCAGCCTAGCGGGAGGGCCCCCTAATGAGCAGTTCTTC

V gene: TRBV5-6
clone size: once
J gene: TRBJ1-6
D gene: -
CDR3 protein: CASSLALRNSPLHF
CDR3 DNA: TGTGCCAGCAGCTTGGCGCTGCGTAATTCACCCCTCCACTTT

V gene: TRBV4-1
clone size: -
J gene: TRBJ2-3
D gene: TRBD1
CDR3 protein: CASSQVWDSDTDTQYF
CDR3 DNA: TGCGCCAGCAGCCAAGTTTGGGACAGTGACACAGATACGCAGTATTTT